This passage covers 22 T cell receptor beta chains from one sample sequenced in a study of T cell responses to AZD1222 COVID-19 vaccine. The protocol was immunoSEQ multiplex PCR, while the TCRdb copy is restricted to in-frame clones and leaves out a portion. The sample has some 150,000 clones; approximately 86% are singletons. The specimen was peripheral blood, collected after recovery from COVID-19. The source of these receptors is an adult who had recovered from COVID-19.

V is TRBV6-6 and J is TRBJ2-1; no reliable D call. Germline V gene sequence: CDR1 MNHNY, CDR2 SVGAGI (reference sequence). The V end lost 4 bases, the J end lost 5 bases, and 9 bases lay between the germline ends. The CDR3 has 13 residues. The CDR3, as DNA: TGTGCCAGCAGTTTATACGGTGACAATGAGCAGTTCTTC. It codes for CASSLYGDNEQFF.

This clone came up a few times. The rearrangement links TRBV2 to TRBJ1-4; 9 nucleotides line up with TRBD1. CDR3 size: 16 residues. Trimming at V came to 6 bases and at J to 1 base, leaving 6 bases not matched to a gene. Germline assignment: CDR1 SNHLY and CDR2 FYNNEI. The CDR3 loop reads CASRLTGGKTNEKLFF. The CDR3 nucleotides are TGTGCCAGCAGACTTACAGGGGGCAAAACTAATGAAAAACTGTTTTTT.

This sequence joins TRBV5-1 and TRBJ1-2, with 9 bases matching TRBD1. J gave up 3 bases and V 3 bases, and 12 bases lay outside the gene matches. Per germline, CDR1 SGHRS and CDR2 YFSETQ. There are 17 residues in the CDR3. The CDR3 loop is CASSSNPGQGYDYGYTF. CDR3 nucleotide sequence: TGCGCCAGCAGCTCCAACCCGGGACAGGGATATGACTATGGCTACACCTTC.

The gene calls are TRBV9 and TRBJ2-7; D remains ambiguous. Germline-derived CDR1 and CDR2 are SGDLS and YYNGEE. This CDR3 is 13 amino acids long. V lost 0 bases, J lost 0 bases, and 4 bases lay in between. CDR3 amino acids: CASSVASSYEQYF. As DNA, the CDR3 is TGTGCCAGCAGCGTAGCCAGCTCCTACGAGCAGTACTTC. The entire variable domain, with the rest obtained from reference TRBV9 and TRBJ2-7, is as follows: DSGVTQTPKHLITATGQRVTLRCSPRSGDLSVYWYQQSLDQGLQFLIQYYNGEERAKGNILERFSAQQFPDLHSELNLSSLELGDSALYFCASSVASSYEQYFGPGTRLTVT.

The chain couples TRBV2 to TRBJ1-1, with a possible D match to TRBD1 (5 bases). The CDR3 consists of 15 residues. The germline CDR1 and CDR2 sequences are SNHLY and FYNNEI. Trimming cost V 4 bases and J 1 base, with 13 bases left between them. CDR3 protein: CASSAGGWANTEAFF. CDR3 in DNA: TGTGCCAGCAGTGCGGGGGGATGGGCGAACACTGAAGCTTTCTTT.

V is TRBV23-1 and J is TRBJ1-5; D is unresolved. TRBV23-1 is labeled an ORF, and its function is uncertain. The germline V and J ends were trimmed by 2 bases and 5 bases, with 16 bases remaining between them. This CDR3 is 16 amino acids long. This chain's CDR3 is CASSQDTGCVYQPQHF. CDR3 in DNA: TGCGCCAGCAGTCAAGACACGGGTTGTGTATATCAGCCCCAGCATTTT.

CDR3 sequence reads: CASSPPPGGPYEQYF. The CDR3 nucleotides are TGTGCCAGCAGTCCCCCCCCGGGAGGGCCCTACGAGCAGTACTTC. V usage is TRBV6-2 or TRBV6-3 and J usage is TRBJ2-7; 8 bases fit TRBD2. The CDR3 is 15 amino acids. J lost 2 bases, V lost 5 bases, and 8 bases had no gene match. CDR1 and CDR2 (germline): MNHEY, SVGEGT.

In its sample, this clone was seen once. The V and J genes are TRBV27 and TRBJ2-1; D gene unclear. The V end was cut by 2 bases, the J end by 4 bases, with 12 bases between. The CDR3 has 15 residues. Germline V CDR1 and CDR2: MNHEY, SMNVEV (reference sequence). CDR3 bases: TGTGCCAGCAGTTTAGTTGGGGTACCTTACAATGAGCAGTTCTTC. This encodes CASSLVGVPYNEQFF.

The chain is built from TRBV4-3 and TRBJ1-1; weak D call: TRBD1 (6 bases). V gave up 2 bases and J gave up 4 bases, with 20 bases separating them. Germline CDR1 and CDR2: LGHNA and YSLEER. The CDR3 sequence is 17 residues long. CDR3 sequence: CASSQSSLGAGTTEAFF. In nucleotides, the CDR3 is TGCGCCAGCAGCCAAAGTAGTTTGGGGGCCGGGACCACTGAAGCTTTCTTT.

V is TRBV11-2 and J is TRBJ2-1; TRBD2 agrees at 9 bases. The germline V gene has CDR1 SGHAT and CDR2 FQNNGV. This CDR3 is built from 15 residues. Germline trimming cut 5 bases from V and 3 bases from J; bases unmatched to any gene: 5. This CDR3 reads CASSNSGGFYNEQFF. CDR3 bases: TGTGCCAGCAGCAATAGCGGGGGCTTCTACAATGAGCAGTTCTTC.

In nucleotides, the CDR3 is TGTGCCAGCAGCCAATTGGACAGGTACGAGCAGTACTTC. It yields the protein CASSQLDRYEQYF. The chain joins TRBV3-1 (or the pseudogene TRBV3-2) to TRBJ2-7, with TRBD1 matching over 7 bases. The CDR3 has 13 residues. From germline, CDR1 is LGHDT and CDR2 YNNKEL (reference sequence). V gave up 2 bases and J gave up 4 bases; unmatched junction bases: 2.

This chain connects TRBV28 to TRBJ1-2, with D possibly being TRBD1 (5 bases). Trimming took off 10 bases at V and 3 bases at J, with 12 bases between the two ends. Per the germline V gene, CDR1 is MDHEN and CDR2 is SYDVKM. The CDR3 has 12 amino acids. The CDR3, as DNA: TGTGCCACCATGGGGGTAGACTATGGCTACACCTTC. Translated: CATMGVDYGYTF.

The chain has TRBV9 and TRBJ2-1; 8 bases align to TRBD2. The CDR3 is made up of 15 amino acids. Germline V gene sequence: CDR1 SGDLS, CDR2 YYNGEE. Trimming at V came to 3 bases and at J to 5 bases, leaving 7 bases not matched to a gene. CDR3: CASSGPWREDNEQFF. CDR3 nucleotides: TGTGCCAGCAGCGGGCCCTGGCGGGAGGACAATGAGCAGTTCTTC.

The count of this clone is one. CDR3 nucleotide sequence: TGTGCCAGCAGTGAAAATGGACAGGGGAACACTGAAGCTTTCTTT. Protein: CASSENGQGNTEAFF. The chain carries TRBV2 and TRBJ1-1; 8 bases match TRBD1. CDR1 is SNHLY, CDR2 FYNNEI, per germline. V was pared by 2 bases and J by 1 base, with 3 bases of the junction left unmatched. This CDR3 has 15 amino acids. The variable domain in full, completed from reference TRBV2 and TRBJ1-1, reads EPEVTQTPSHQVTQMGQEVILRCVPISNHLYFYWYRQILGQKVEFLVSFYNNEISEKSEIFDDQFSVERPDGSNFTLKIRSTKLEDSAMYFCASSENGQGNTEAFFGQGTRLTVV.

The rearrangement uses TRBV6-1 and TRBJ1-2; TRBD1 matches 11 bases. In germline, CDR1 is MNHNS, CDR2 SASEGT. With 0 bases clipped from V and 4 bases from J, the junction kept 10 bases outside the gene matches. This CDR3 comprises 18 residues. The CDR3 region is CASSEASDRGRIPYGYTF. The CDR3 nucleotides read TGTGCCAGCAGTGAAGCGTCGGACAGGGGGCGTATACCCTATGGCTACACCTTC.

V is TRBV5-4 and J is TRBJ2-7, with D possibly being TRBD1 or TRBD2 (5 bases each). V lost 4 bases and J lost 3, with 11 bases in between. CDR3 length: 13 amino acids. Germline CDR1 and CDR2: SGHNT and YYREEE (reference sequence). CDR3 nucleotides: TGTGCCAGCAGCACGGGACGGGTCTACGAGCAGTACTTC. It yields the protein CASSTGRVYEQYF. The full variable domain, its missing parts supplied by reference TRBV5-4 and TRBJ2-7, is ETGVTQSPTHLIKTRGQQVTLRCSSQSGHNTVSWYQQALGQGPQFIFQYYREEENGRGNFPPRFSGLQFPNYSSELNVNALELDDSALYLCASSTGRVYEQYFGPGTRLTVT.

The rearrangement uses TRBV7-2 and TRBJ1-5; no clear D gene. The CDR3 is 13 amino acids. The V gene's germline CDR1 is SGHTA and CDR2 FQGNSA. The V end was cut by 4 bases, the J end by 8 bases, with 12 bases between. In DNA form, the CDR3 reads TGTGCCAGCAGCTCGTCAACCATCGAGCCCCAGCATTTT. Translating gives CASSSSTIEPQHF.

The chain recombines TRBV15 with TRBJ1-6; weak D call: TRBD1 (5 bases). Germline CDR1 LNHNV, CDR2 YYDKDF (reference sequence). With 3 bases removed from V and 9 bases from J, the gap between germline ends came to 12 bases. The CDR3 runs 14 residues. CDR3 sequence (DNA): TGTGCCACCAGCAGGTCCAGGGATGGTTCACCCCTCCACTTT. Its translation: CATSRSRDGSPLHF.

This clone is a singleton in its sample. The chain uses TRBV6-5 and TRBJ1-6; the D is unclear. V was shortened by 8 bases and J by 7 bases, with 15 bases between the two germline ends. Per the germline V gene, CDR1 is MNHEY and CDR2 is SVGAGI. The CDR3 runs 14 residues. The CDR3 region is CASRQRAGNSPLHF. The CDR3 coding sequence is TGTGCCAGCCGCCAGAGGGCTGGCAATTCACCCCTCCACTTT.

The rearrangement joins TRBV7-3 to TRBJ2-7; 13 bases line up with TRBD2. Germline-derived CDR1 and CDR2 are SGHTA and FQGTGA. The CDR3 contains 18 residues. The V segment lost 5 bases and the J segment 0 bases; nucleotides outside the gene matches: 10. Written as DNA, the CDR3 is TGTGCCAGCAGCCGACGGACTAGCGGGGGCCCTAGCTCCTACGAGCAGTACTTC. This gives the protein CASSRRTSGGPSSYEQYF.

The CDR3 sequence is CASSTIAGGTGEQYF. DNA for the CDR3: TGTGCCAGCAGTACCATAGCGGGAGGGACGGGCGAGCAGTACTTC. This chain connects TRBV2 to TRBJ2-7, with 11 bases lining up with TRBD2. The junction had 9 bases not matched to a gene; V was cut back by 5 bases and J by 6 bases. CDR1 is SNHLY and CDR2 is FYNNEI in the germline V gene. CDR3 length equals 15 residues.

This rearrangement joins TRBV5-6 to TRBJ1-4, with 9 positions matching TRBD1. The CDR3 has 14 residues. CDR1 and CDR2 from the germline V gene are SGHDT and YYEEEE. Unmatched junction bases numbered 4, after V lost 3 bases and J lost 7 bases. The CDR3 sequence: CASSSGTGSEKLFF. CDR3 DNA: TGTGCCAGCAGCTCCGGGACAGGGAGTGAAAAACTGTTTTTT.